This TCR beta chain was captured in a study of breast tumors, draining lymph nodes, adjacent tissues (TCRdb year 2016). A note on the overall study: In breast cancer patients, the study compared the TCR beta repertoires of tumor, adjacent nontumor tissue and axillary lymph nodes. In human breast cancer, the study set out to evaluate how tumor, surrounding tissue and draining lymph node repertoires relate to one another and whether T cells may move between these sites. Study-wide conclusions, independent of this receptor: Tumor T-cell repertoires showed less diversity than lymph node repertoires and more diversity than nontumor tissue repertoires, and tumor T-cell repertoires showed preferential V and J gene usage. The data were considered consistent with most tumor T cells being derived from the lymph node and subsequently expanding within tumor tissue. In luminal-like breast cancer, tumor and nontumor tissue repertoires resembled each other significantly more than in basal-like breast cancer. Rather than being directly demonstrated, the conclusion that tumor T cells originate in lymph nodes was presented as consistent with a hypothesis.

This clonotype has a count of ten or more. What antigen it recognizes has not been identified. The input lacks base qualities; no much larger clone sits a single base away. These reads were obtained on an Illumina HiSeq 2000. Multiplex PCR amplification was used to build the TCR beta chain libraries. The amplified TCR beta chain products were analyzed by high-throughput sequencing. TCRdb trimmed the raw reads at Q25, called clones with MiXCR and kept productive beta chains. Each entry merges the rows of one CDR3 protein and shows their most common DNA and genes. This sample gives about 180,000 distinct CDR3 sequences in total; about 33% of them show up just once. Of the sample, 4.3% falls within the top ten clones. The lymph node samples were taken from the axillary draining lymph nodes of breast cancer patients. V is pared back by 1 base and J by 0 bases, with 19 bases lying between the germline termini. CDR1 SGHAT and CDR2 FQNNGV were looked up in the germline V gene. There are 19 amino acids in the CDR3, from cysteine to phenylalanine inclusive. The retained sequence is limited to the CDR3, 57 bases, with the frame set at the first base.

The sequence was collected from a female donor with breast cancer. Some clones in this sample may be carry-over from other donors' samples. Material for sequencing was axillary lymph node tissue. The V and J genes are TRBV11-2 and TRBJ2-1; the D call could be TRBD1 or TRBD2, with each sharing 6 bases. The DNA is as follows: TGTGCCAGCAGCTTAGGGGGGGCGGTGGGCGCGAGCTCCTACAATGAGCAGTTCTTC. Translated, it reads CASSLGGAVGASSYNEQFF.